These 19 T cell receptor beta chains were all obtained from the same sample, sequenced in a study of blood T cell repertoires in COVID-19. The repertoire was sequenced with immunoSEQ multiplex PCR; TCRdb's copy has only in-frame clones and lacks some. The top ten hold around 2.9% of the sample, which has 220,000 or so clones, around 83% seen once. Input material: peripheral blood. All receptors come from a middle-aged man who had recovered from COVID-19.

This clone appeared a few times. The chain carries TRBV30 and TRBJ1-1; D unresolved. With 0 bases removed from V and 6 bases from J, the gap between germline ends came to 14 bases. Germline assignment: CDR1 GTSNPN and CDR2 SVGIG (reference sequence). This CDR3 region has 14 residues. The chain's CDR3 is CAWSVFAGNPEAFF. The CDR3 DNA follows: TGTGCCTGGAGTGTGTTTGCGGGGAATCCTGAAGCTTTCTTT. The full variable domain, rest sourced from reference TRBV30 and TRBJ1-1, is SQTIHQWPATLVQPVGSPLSLECTVEGTSNPNLYWYRQAAGRGLQLLFYSVGIGQISSEVPQNLSASRPQDRQFILSSKKLLLSDSGFYLCAWSVFAGNPEAFFGQGTRLTVV.

This sequence joins TRBV27 and TRBJ2-7; TRBD2 aligns across 9 bases. CDR1 is MNHEY and CDR2 is SMNVEV in the germline V gene (reference sequence). Trimming cost V 4 bases and J 5 bases; bases outside gene matches: 9. The CDR3 covers 15 residues. The CDR3 protein is CASSSLGGRAHEQYF. CDR3 DNA: TGTGCCAGCAGTTCGCTTGGCGGGAGGGCCCACGAGCAGTACTTC.

V and J are TRBV9 and TRBJ2-7; 7 bases align to TRBD2. The CDR3 is made up of 16 amino acids. V dropped 2 bases and J dropped 0; count of bases not matched to a gene: 8. Germline V lookup: CDR1 SGDLS, CDR2 YYNGEE. CDR3 in amino acids: CASSVSGTTSSYEQYF. CDR3 nucleotides: TGTGCCAGCAGCGTTTCCGGGACTACGAGCTCCTACGAGCAGTACTTC.

The chain combines TRBV6-1 with TRBJ2-7; perhaps TRBD1 as D (6 bases). CDR1 MNHNS and CDR2 SASEGT come from the germline V gene. This CDR3 is 16 amino acids long. Trimming pared 4 bases from V and 0 bases from J, leaving 16 bases between. The DNA of the CDR3 is TGTGCCAGCAGTGCAAAGGGGGTTAGTGGCTCCTACGAGCAGTACTTC. Translated: CASSAKGVSGSYEQYF.

The chain combines TRBV18 with TRBJ2-1; TRBD1 agrees at 8 bases. The germline gives CDR1 KGHSH, CDR2 LQKENI. CDR3 length equals 16 residues. Germline trimming cut 0 bases from V and 3 bases from J; bases unmatched to any gene: 4. CDR3: CASSPPQGARYNEQFF. The CDR3 region has the DNA TGTGCCAGCTCACCACCCCAGGGGGCGCGCTACAATGAGCAGTTCTTC.

This clone has just one count. This chain links TRBV30 with TRBJ1-4; D call uncertain. The CDR3 totals 13 residues. The germline gives CDR1 GTSNPN, CDR2 SVGIG (reference sequence). V lost 4 bases to trimming and J lost 6 bases, with 12 bases between them. CDR3 protein: CAWTQVVDEKLFF. CDR3 sequence (DNA): TGTGCCTGGACTCAGGTAGTAGATGAAAAACTGTTTTTT.

CDR3 nucleotide sequence: TGTGCCAGCAGCTTCCTAGCGGGAGGCTACGAGCAGTACTTC. This encodes CASSFLAGGYEQYF. The genes are TRBV7-2 and TRBJ2-7, with 11 bases fitting TRBD2. The germline CDR1 and CDR2 sequences are SGHTA and FQGNSA. CDR3 size: 14 residues. Trimming removed 3 bases from V and 3 bases from J; junction bases left unmatched: 1.

This clone came up a few times. The chain employs TRBV19 and TRBJ1-3, with 7 nucleotides matching TRBD1. J was trimmed by 3 bases and V by 7 bases; bases with no gene match: 6. The CDR3 has 14 amino acids. The germline CDR1 and CDR2 sequences are LNHDA and SQIVND (reference sequence). CDR3 loop: CASTDRVIGNTIYF. The CDR3 region has the DNA TGTGCCAGTACCGACAGGGTGATTGGAAACACCATATATTTT.

The J gene is TRBJ2-7, the V gene TRBV30, with TRBD1 identical over 8 bases. The CDR3 runs to 14 residues. Germline V gene lookup returns CDR1 GTSNPN and CDR2 SVGIG (reference sequence). J was trimmed by 2 bases and V by 6 bases; bases with no gene match: 9. The CDR3 DNA is TGTGCCTGTTTAAATCGACAGGGGACCTACGAGCAGTACTTC. It codes for CACLNRQGTYEQYF.

V usage is TRBV30 and J usage is TRBJ1-5; D gene ambiguous. The CDR3 consists of 14 residues. Trimming removed 0 bases at V and 3 bases at J, with 9 bases between. In germline, CDR1 is GTSNPN, CDR2 SVGIG (reference sequence). The CDR3 DNA reads as TGTGCCTGGAGTGTTAGGACTTACAATCAGCCCCAGCATTTT. Translated, it gives CAWSVRTYNQPQHF.

J is TRBJ1-2 and V is TRBV19, with 8 bases that match TRBD1. This CDR3 spans 12 amino acids. CDR1 is LNHDA, CDR2 SQIVND, per germline (reference sequence). J gave up 7 bases and V 4 bases, and 2 bases lay outside the gene matches. CDR3 in amino acids: CASSRQGSGYTF. CDR3 DNA sequence: TGTGCCAGTAGTAGACAGGGGTCTGGCTACACCTTC.

The genes are TRBV11-3 and TRBJ2-1; no clear D gene. V was pared by 3 bases and J by 5 bases, with 8 bases between. Germline-derived CDR1 and CDR2 are SGHNT and YENEEA. This CDR3 is built from 13 residues. CDR3 residues: CASSLNTDNEQFF. CDR3 nucleotides: TGTGCCAGCAGCTTGAATACTGACAATGAGCAGTTCTTC.

This chain links TRBV5-1 with TRBJ2-1, with D uncertain. Germline lookup yields CDR1 SGHRS and CDR2 YFSETQ. CDR3 length equals 14 residues. V was shortened by 4 bases and J by 2 bases, with 10 bases between the two germline ends. The DNA for the CDR3 is TGCGCCAGCAGCCCTAGTTGGGCCTACAATGAGCAGTTCTTC. Translated: CASSPSWAYNEQFF.

The genes are TRBV5-6 and TRBJ1-1; TRBD1 might be the D (6 bases). The length of the CDR3 is 15 residues. V gave up 0 bases and J gave up 2 bases, with 11 bases separating them. Per the germline V gene, CDR1 is SGHDT and CDR2 is YYEEEE. CDR3 amino acids: CASSLGAGVNTEAFF. DNA for the CDR3: TGTGCCAGCAGCTTGGGGGCAGGGGTCAACACTGAAGCTTTCTTT.

This chain uses TRBV15 with TRBJ2-1; TRBD1 might be the D (5 bases). Trimming removed 0 bases from V and 7 bases from J, with 13 bases in between. Germline CDR1 LNHNV, CDR2 YYDKDF (reference sequence). The length of the CDR3 is 15 residues. The CDR3 nucleotides read TGTGCCACCAGCAGAGATTACCAGGGATTAAATGAGCAGTTCTTC. It specifies CATSRDYQGLNEQFF.

The chain links TRBV11-2 to TRBJ2-7, with D tentatively TRBD2 (7 bases). CDR3 length equals 14 residues. Germline V gene data show CDR1 as SGHAT and CDR2 as FQNNGV. Trimming took off 6 bases at V and 4 bases at J, with 16 bases between the two ends. CDR3 bases: TGTGCCAGCAGTTTGGGGGGCGGGAGATACGAGCAGTACTTC. This gives the protein CASSLGGGRYEQYF.

This rearrangement joins TRBV7-9 to TRBJ2-3, with 13 bases that match TRBD2. This CDR3 has 17 residues. J lost 3 bases, V lost 5 bases, and 8 bases had no gene match. Germline V gives CDR1 SEHNR, CDR2 FQNEAQ (reference sequence). Here the CDR3 reads CASSPGLAGSATDTQYF. The CDR3 DNA sequence: TGTGCCAGCAGCCCGGGACTAGCGGGATCGGCGACAGATACGCAGTATTTT. Full variable domain (missing parts from reference TRBV7-9 and TRBJ2-3): DTGVSQNPRHKITKRGQNVTFRCDPISEHNRLYWYRQTLGQGPEFLTYFQNEAQLEKSRLLSDRFSAERPKGSFSTLEIQRTEQGDSAMYLCASSPGLAGSATDTQYFGPGTRLTVL.

This chain connects TRBV28 to TRBJ1-1; D is unresolved. V was trimmed by 6 bases and J by 1 base, leaving 9 bases between them. The germline gives CDR1 MDHEN, CDR2 SYDVKM. This CDR3 region has 13 residues. CDR3 amino acids: CASSLNRNTEAFF. The CDR3 coding sequence is TGTGCCAGCAGCCTCAACAGGAACACTGAAGCTTTCTTT.

The CDR3 DNA is TGTGCCAGCAGCTCAGCCGGGACGACAGGGACGGCCTATGGCTACACCTTC. Encoded protein: CASSSAGTTGTAYGYTF. The genes are TRBV5-4 and TRBJ1-2, with 7 positions matching TRBD1. The CDR3 is 17 residues long. Germline lookup yields CDR1 SGHNT and CDR2 YYREEE (reference sequence). The J segment lost 4 bases and the V segment lost 3 bases, leaving 15 bases of the junction unmatched. Variable domain in full (rest from reference TRBV5-4 and TRBJ1-2): ETGVTQSPTHLIKTRGQQVTLRCSSQSGHNTVSWYQQALGQGPQFIFQYYREEENGRGNFPPRFSGLQFPNYSSELNVNALELDDSALYLCASSSAGTTGTAYGYTFGSGTRLTVV.